The entry below describes one T cell receptor beta chain. It has no known antigen specificity. No much larger clonotype is one base removed from it; base qualities were not supplied. This sample's time point label indicates: blood 4 weeks post-SBRT, at nephrectomy. The treatment or condition label for this specimen denotes: 15 Gy SBRT to primary tumor, nephrectomy 4 weeks later. Samples were obtained from a clinical trial, in which 15 Gy stereotactic body radiation therapy was delivered to primary renal cell carcinomas and nephrectomy was performed 4 weeks later. To follow tumor-enriched clonotypes, serial peripheral blood was collected from radiation-treated patients at baseline and at 2 weeks and 4 weeks after SBRT. Renal cell carcinoma with clear cell pathology was present in all patients. Genomic DNA for TCR sequencing was prepared using the QIAamp DNA Blood Mini Kit (Qiagen). The analyses included only samples that passed all quality control checks.

TCR beta libraries were generated from genomic DNA with the immunoSEQ kit, following the manufacturer's recommendations. To prepare libraries, a first multiplex PCR with proprietary primers was run, followed by a second PCR that added unique barcodes, and a bead cleanup was done after each round. Each sample batch included a kit-provided positive control reaction and a negative control reaction. The final libraries were assessed on an Agilent 4200 TapeStation D1000 ScreenTape, pooled by volume, and quantified by qPCR. Sequencing was performed on an Illumina NextSeq500 using a MidOutput 150-cycle cartridge, with 156 Read1 cycles, 15 Index1 cycles, and the kit custom primers. The pooled library was loaded at approximately 1 pM with an approximately 21% PhiX control spike-in. Processing in the source paper ran as follows. Vendor-processed data were analyzed in R, with a clonotype defined as all T cells sharing the same CDR3 nucleotide sequence. In the clone abundance analyses, frequencies were normalized to the 10,000 most abundant clones in each sample. Public T cell clones, which averaged fewer than five per sample, were excluded before analysis. Tumor-enriched and baseline blood-enriched clonotypes were defined by at least a 32-fold difference in abundance between compartments. A beta-binomial differential abundance model was used to identify clonotypes that were expanded or contracted between blood time points. The Baroni-Urbani and Buser coefficient was used to measure tumor-blood repertoire similarity, and groups were compared with two-tailed Wilcoxon tests in R. Entries here come from immuneACCESS through TCRdb and include only in-frame sequences with V and J called. Some clones fail to appear in such tables; in the studies checked, an unresolved V gene covers under half of the shortfall, and the cause of the remainder is unknown. Clone size and the V and J calls come from that table; the DNA yielded D and trimming. This sample has around 64,000 clones in its table, and around 80% of those were observed once. The top ten hold less than 8% of the sample.

At the junction V is shortened by 3 bases and J by 2 bases; bases outside the gene matches: 1. There are 15 amino acids in the CDR3, from cysteine to phenylalanine inclusive. Only the CDR3 region is kept as DNA, spanning 45 bases read in frame from base 1. Sequences SGHTA (CDR1) and FQGNSA (CDR2) are obtained from the germline V gene. This entry comes from a study of radiation and T cells in renal cell carcinoma (TCRdb year 2020). A note on the overall study: TCR beta sequencing covered 55 or so samples in total, comprising 25 or so tumors and about 27 peripheral blood samples. Across all 55 or so samples, several million unique CDR3 nucleotide sequences encoding 2,658,974 unique CDR3 amino acid sequences were identified. The final blood draw took place at 4 weeks after radiation, the same time as nephrectomy.

The research as a whole found: Effects of radiation dose or scheduling on the TCR repertoire could not be addressed with the single-armed trial design. Tracking of blood repertoire dynamics stopped at about 27 days after treatment, with no follow-up past that point. Because pretreatment tumor biopsies were not available, the study could not determine whether clonotypes were already present within the tumor at baseline. Top tumor clonotypes rose in blood from baseline to 2 weeks post-radiation, then contracted by 4 weeks, suggesting transient expansion of tumor-resident clones.

The receptor comes from a man aged 55 to 70 with renal cell carcinoma. The specimen comprised blood, sampled from a patient whose treatment included radiotherapy and nephrectomy. The V gene is TRBV7-2 and the J gene is TRBJ2-3, with TRBD1 matching 11 junction bases. The nucleotide sequence is TGTGCCAGCAGCTTGGGACAGGGGGACACAGATACGCAGTATTTT. This is translated as CASSLGQGDTDTQYF.